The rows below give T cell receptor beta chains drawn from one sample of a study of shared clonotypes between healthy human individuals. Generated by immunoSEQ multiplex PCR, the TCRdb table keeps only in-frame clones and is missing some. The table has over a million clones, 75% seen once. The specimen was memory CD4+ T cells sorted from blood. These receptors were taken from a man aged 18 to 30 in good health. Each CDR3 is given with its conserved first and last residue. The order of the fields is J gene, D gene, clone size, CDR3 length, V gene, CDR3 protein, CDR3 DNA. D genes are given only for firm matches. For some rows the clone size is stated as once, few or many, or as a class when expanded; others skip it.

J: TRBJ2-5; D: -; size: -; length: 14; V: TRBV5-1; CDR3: CASSLGSAQETQYF; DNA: TGCGCCAGCAGCTTGGGATCAGCACAAGAGACCCAGTACTTC
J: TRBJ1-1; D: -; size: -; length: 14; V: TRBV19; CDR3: CASSPFLVNTEAFF; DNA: TGTGCCAGTAGTCCTTTCCTGGTGAACACTGAAGCTTTCTTT
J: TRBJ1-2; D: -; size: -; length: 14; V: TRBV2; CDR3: CAGRPRTGLGGYTF; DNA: TGTGCCGGACGACCCCGAACAGGGCTCGGGGGCTACACCTTC
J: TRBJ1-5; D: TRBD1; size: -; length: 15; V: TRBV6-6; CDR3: CASSSTGGLLWPQHF; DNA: TGTGCCAGCAGCTCGACAGGGGGCCTCTTATGGCCCCAGCATTTT
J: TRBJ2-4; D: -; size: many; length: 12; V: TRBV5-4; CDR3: CASSSGSNIQYF; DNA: TGTGCCAGCAGCAGCGGGTCAAACATTCAGTACTTC
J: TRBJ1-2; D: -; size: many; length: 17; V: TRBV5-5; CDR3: CASSVQPLQGGNYGYTF; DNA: TGTGCCAGCAGCGTACAACCGCTACAGGGTGGGAACTATGGCTACACCTTC
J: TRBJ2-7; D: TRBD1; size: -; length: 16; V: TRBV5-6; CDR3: CASSRRQGRSIHEQYF; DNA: TGTGCCAGCAGCAGGAGACAGGGAAGAAGTATCCACGAGCAGTACTTC
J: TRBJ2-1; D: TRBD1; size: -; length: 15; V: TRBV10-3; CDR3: CAISGSGTANNEQFF; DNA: TGTGCCATCAGTGGTTCGGGGACAGCAAACAATGAGCAGTTCTTC
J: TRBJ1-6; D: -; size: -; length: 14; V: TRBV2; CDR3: CASSVLRGDSPLHF; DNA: TGTGCCAGCAGTGTTCTTAGAGGGGATTCACCCCTCCACTTT
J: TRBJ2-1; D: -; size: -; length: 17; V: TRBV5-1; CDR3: CASSLEAAVSSYNEQFF; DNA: TGCGCCAGCAGCTTGGAGGCGGCGGTGAGCTCCTACAATGAGCAGTTCTTC
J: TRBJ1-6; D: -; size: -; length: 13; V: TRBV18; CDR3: CASSREEDSPLHF; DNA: TGTGCCAGCTCAAGAGAGGAGGATTCACCCCTCCACTTT
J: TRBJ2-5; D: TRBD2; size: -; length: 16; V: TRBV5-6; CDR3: CASSTGRRGGQETQYF; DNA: TGTGCCAGCAGCACCGGCCGGCGGGGGGGCCAAGAGACCCAGTACTTC
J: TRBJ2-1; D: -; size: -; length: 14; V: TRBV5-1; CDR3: CASSLGQSYNEQFF; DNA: TGCGCCAGCAGCTTGGGACAGTCCTACAATGAGCAGTTCTTC
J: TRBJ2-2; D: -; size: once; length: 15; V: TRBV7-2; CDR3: CASKTRALNTGELFF; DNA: TGTGCCAGTAAAACAAGGGCACTCAACACCGGGGAGCTGTTTTTT
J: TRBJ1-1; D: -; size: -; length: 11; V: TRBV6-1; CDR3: CASSERGEAFF; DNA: TGTGCCAGCAGTGAAAGGGGTGAGGCTTTCTTT
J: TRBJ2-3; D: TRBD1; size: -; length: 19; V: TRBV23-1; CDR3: CASSKTEKGQGRGPDTQYF; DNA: TGCGCCAGCAGCAAGACGGAGAAGGGACAGGGCAGGGGGCCAGATACGCAGTATTTT
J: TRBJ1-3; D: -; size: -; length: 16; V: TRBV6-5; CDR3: CASSLGRQVSGNTIYF; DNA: TGTGCCAGCAGTTTGGGCCGCCAGGTCTCTGGAAACACCATATATTTT
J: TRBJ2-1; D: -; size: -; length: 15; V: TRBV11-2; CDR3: CASSLDRVAGNEQFF; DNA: TGTGCCAGCAGCTTAGATCGGGTAGCAGGGAATGAGCAGTTCTTC
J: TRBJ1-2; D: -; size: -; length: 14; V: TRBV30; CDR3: CAWTRTGSNYGYTF; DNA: TGTGCCTGGACCAGGACTGGCTCCAACTATGGCTACACCTTC
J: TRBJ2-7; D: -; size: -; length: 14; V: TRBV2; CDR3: CASSEEAADHEQYF; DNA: TGTGCCAGCAGTGAAGAGGCAGCCGACCACGAGCAGTACTTC
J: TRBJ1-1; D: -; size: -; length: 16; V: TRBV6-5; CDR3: CASSYSSFWRGTEAFF; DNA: TGTGCCAGCAGTTACTCGTCGTTCTGGCGGGGCACTGAAGCTTTCTTT
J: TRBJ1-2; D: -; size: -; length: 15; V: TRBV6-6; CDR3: CASSLYGVSNYGYTF; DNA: TGTGCCAGCAGCTTATACGGGGTTTCTAACTATGGCTACACCTTC
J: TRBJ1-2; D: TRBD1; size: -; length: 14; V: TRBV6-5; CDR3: CASSRGQGAGGYTF; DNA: TGTGCCAGCAGCCGGGGACAGGGGGCCGGTGGCTACACCTTC
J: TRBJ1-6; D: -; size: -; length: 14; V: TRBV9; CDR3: CASSPLGGNSPLHF; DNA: TGTGCCAGCAGTCCTTTGGGGGGTAATTCACCCCTCCACTTT
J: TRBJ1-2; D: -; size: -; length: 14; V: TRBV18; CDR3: CASSPDIQGNGYTF; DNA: TGTGCCAGCTCACCCGACATCCAGGGTAACGGCTACACCTTC
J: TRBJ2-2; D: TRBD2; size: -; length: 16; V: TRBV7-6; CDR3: CASSSRETSGSGELFF; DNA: TGTGCCAGCAGCTCCCGGGAGACTAGCGGGTCCGGGGAGCTGTTTTTT
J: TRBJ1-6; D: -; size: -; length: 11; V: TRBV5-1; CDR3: CASSLDGPLHF; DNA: TGCGCCAGCAGCTTGGATGGGCCCCTCCACTTT
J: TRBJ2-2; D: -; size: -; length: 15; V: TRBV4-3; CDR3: CASSPVLLPTGELFF; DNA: TGCGCCAGCAGCCCGGTTTTATTGCCCACCGGGGAGCTGTTTTTT
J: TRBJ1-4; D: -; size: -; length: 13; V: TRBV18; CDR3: CASSPQPGEKLFF; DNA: TGTGCCAGCTCACCACAGCCGGGTGAAAAACTGTTTTTT
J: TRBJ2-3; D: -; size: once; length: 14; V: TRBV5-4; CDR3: CASSLTSRPDTQYF; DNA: TGTGCCAGCAGCTTGACTAGCCGTCCAGATACGCAGTATTTT
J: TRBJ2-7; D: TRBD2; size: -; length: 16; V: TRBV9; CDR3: CASSVSGGAFLYEQYF; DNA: TGTGCCAGCAGCGTCAGCGGGGGAGCGTTTCTCTACGAGCAGTACTTC
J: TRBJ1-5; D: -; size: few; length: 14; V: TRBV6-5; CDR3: CASSSGYGNQPQHF; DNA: TGTGCCAGCAGTTCGGGATATGGCAATCAGCCCCAGCATTTT
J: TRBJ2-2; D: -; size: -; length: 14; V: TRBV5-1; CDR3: CASLRELNTGELFF; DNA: TGCGCCAGCCTCCGGGAACTTAACACCGGGGAGCTGTTTTTT
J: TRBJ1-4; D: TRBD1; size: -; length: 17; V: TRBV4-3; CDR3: CASSQLRPGQGGEKLFF; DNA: TGCGCCAGCAGCCAGTTGAGACCGGGACAGGGAGGAGAAAAACTGTTTTTT
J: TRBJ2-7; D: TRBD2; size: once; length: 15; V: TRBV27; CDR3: CASSFPLAGLNEQYF; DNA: TGTGCCAGCAGTTTCCCACTAGCGGGTCTCAACGAGCAGTACTTC
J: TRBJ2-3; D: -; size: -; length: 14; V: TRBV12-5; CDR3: CASGLRSGTDTQYF; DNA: TGTGCTAGTGGTTTGAGATCGGGCACAGATACGCAGTATTTT
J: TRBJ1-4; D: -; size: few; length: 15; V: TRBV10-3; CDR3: CATSRGETTNEKLFF; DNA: TGTGCCACCTCCAGGGGCGAGACAACTAATGAAAAACTGTTTTTT
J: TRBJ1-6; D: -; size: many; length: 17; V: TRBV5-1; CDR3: CASSEKLTGGLNSPLHF; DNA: TGCGCCAGCAGCGAAAAATTAACCGGCGGGTTGAATTCACCCCTCCACTTT
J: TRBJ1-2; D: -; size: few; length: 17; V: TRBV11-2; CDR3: CASSSHRDFVTNYGYTF; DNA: TGTGCCAGCAGCTCGCACAGAGACTTCGTAACTAACTATGGCTACACCTTC